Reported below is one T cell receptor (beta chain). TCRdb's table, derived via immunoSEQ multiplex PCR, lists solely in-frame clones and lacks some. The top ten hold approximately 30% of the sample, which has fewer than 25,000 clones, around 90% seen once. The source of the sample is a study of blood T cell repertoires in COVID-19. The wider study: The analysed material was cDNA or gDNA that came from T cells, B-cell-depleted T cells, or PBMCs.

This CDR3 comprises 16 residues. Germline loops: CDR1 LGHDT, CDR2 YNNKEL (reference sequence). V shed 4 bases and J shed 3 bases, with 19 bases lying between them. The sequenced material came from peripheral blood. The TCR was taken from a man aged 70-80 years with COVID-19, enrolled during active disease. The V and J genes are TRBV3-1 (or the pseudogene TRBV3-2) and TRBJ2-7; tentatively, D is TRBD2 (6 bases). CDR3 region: CASSLVPGLVFYEQYF. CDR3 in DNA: TGTGCCAGCAGCCTAGTCCCGGGACTCGTTTTCTACGAGCAGTACTTC.